Below are 26 T cell receptor beta chains sequenced from a single sample in a study of cytomegalovirus exposure and HLA in healthy donors. 13 Jbeta primers and 60 Vbeta primers were used for the PCR. Assay: immunoSEQ multiplex PCR; the TCRdb copy retains only in-frame clones and omits some. The table lists approximately 100,000 clones, about 70% of them singletons. The specimen was PBMCs. The receptors were sampled from a woman in her 40s in good health and CMV-seropositive.

The chain links TRBV5-5 to TRBJ1-6; no reliable D call. The CDR3 spans 14 residues. The V end lost 0 bases, the J end lost 7 bases, and 8 bases lay between the germline ends. CDR1 SGHKS and CDR2 YYEKEE come from the germline V gene (reference sequence). CDR3 amino acids: CASSLGQANSPLHF. The CDR3 coding sequence is TGTGCCAGCAGCTTGGGGCAGGCGAATTCACCCCTCCACTTT.

The chain couples TRBV30 to TRBJ1-2; no clear D. Germline CDR1 and CDR2: GTSNPN and SVGIG (reference sequence). The CDR3 has 14 residues. V dropped 8 bases and J dropped 2 bases, with 18 bases sitting between them. The CDR3 coding sequence is TGTGCCACCACGGACCGGAGGGCCAACTATGGCTACACCTTC. Protein product: CATTDRRANYGYTF.

The rearrangement uses TRBV7-2 and TRBJ1-2; D is possibly TRBD1 (5 bases). Germline loops: CDR1 SGHTA, CDR2 FQGNSA. The CDR3 covers 15 residues. V lost 5 bases and J 4 bases, leaving 17 bases between the germline ends. The CDR3 sequence is CASSLMVGGVYGYTF. CDR3 nucleotides: TGTGCCAGCAGCCTTATGGTGGGGGGTGTCTATGGCTACACCTTC.

The chain is built from TRBV30 and TRBJ2-3; 10 nucleotides line up with TRBD2. Germline V gene data show CDR1 as GTSNPN and CDR2 as SVGIG (reference sequence). CDR3 size: 14 residues. Unmatched junction bases numbered 5, after V lost 0 bases and J lost 8 bases. CDR3 DNA sequence: TGTGCCTGGAGTGTACTAGCGGGGTCGGGTACGCAGTATTTT. Protein sequence: CAWSVLAGSGTQYF.

The table lists this clone with a few counts. The rearrangement links TRBV5-5 to TRBJ1-1, with TRBD1 matching over 10 bases. Germline loops: CDR1 SGHKS, CDR2 YYEKEE (reference sequence). Trimming took 4 bases from V and 3 from J; bases not matched to a gene: 6. The CDR3 is 15 amino acids. CDR3 protein: CASSPKTGGHTEAFF. CDR3 DNA sequence: TGTGCCAGCAGCCCTAAGACAGGGGGCCACACTGAAGCTTTCTTT.

The genes are TRBV5-4 and TRBJ1-5, with 11 bases fitting TRBD1. CDR1 and CDR2 (germline): SGHNT, YYREEE (reference sequence). V was clipped by 4 bases and J by 7 bases; unmatched bases: 7. The CDR3 has 15 amino acids. CDR3 in amino acids: CASSIGQGAGQPQHF. In nucleotides, the CDR3 is TGTGCCAGCAGCATCGGACAGGGGGCAGGACAGCCCCAGCATTTT.

The rearrangement links TRBV11-2 to TRBJ1-2, with D hard to call. The CDR3 consists of 14 residues. Germline CDR1 reads SGHAT; CDR2 reads FQNNGV. V shed 5 bases and J shed 6 bases, with 16 bases lying between them. CDR3 loop: CASSPSLGRDGYTF. CDR3 nucleotides: TGTGCCAGCAGCCCATCCTTGGGGAGGGATGGCTACACCTTC.

This clone turned up a few times. This chain joins TRBV30 and TRBJ2-2; a weak D match, TRBD2 (5 bases). Trimming cost V 3 bases and J 1 base, with 12 bases left between them. Germline V lookup: CDR1 GTSNPN, CDR2 SVGIG (reference sequence). The CDR3 contains 15 residues. The CDR3 DNA is TGTGCCTGGAGCGGACTGGCGGGGAACACCGGGGAGCTGTTTTTT. As protein: CAWSGLAGNTGELFF.

The rearrangement uses TRBV11-2 and TRBJ1-5; no firm D call. The CDR3 has 14 amino acids. Looked up from germline, CDR1 is SGHAT and CDR2 is FQNNGV. The V and J ends lost 0 bases and 4 bases respectively, with 7 bases between them. DNA for the CDR3: TGTGCCAGCAGCTTAGACGAACTTAATCAGCCCCAGCATTTT. It specifies CASSLDELNQPQHF.

This rearrangement joins TRBV27 to TRBJ1-2; D gene uncertain. V lost 3 bases and J 2 bases, leaving 7 bases between the germline ends. This CDR3 contains 13 residues. Germline V gives CDR1 MNHEY, CDR2 SMNVEV (reference sequence). CDR3 bases: TGTGCCAGCAGTTTGCGGGAAAACTATGGCTACACCTTC. Its protein product is CASSLRENYGYTF.

This clone came up a few times. V usage is TRBV4-1 and J usage is TRBJ1-2, with 7 bases aligning to TRBD1. This CDR3 region has 15 residues. V shed 1 base, J shed 8 bases, and the junction held 10 bases outside the gene matches. Germline assignment: CDR1 MGHRA and CDR2 YSYEKL. The CDR3 sequence: CASSQGGGRGKGYTF. Here the CDR3 DNA reads TGCGCCAGCAGCCAAGGGGGCGGCAGGGGGAAGGGCTACACCTTC.

The chain is built from TRBV6-4 and TRBJ1-1, with 8 bases identical to TRBD1. Losses at the gene ends were 6 bases for V and 2 bases for J; bases not matched to a gene: 11. The CDR3 has 16 residues. The V gene's germline CDR1 is MRHNA and CDR2 SNTAGT. The CDR3 is CASSRTGGVRNTEAFF. The CDR3 DNA reads as TGTGCCAGCAGCCGCACAGGGGGGGTAAGAAACACTGAAGCTTTCTTT.

V and J are TRBV7-9 and TRBJ1-1, with TRBD1 as a possible D gene (5 bases). The germline CDR1 and CDR2 sequences are SEHNR and FQNEAQ (reference sequence). This CDR3 contains 13 residues. V was trimmed by 0 bases and J by 7 bases, leaving 9 bases between them. CDR3 in amino acids: CASSLAGGDEAFF. For the CDR3, the DNA is TGTGCCAGCAGCTTAGCTGGAGGGGATGAAGCTTTCTTT. Filled out from reference TRBV7-9 and TRBJ1-1, the complete variable domain reads DTGVSQNPRHKITKRGQNVTFRCDPISEHNRLYWYRQTLGQGPEFLTYFQNEAQLEKSRLLSDRFSAERPKGSFSTLEIQRTEQGDSAMYLCASSLAGGDEAFFGQGTRLTVV.

The chain is built from TRBV7-2 and TRBJ1-5, with D perhaps TRBD1 (5 bases). Germline values: CDR1 SGHTA, CDR2 FQGNSA. V lost 5 bases and J 1 base, leaving 12 bases between the germline ends. This CDR3 contains 15 residues. The CDR3 sequence: CASSLTGTSNQPQHF. The CDR3 DNA reads TGTGCCAGCAGCCTAACAGGTACCAGCAATCAGCCCCAGCATTTT.

The chain uses TRBV5-1 and TRBJ1-2; TRBD1 is a possible D gene (5 bases). Germline loops: CDR1 SGHRS, CDR2 YFSETQ. V dropped 3 bases and J dropped 7 bases, with 10 bases sitting between them. This CDR3 has 12 amino acids. This CDR3 reads CASSSGGVGYTF. CDR3 coding DNA: TGCGCCAGCAGCTCGGGAGGGGTTGGCTACACCTTC.

The chain has TRBV6-5 and TRBJ2-3; maybe TRBD2 (7 bases). The germline V and J ends were trimmed by 7 bases and 5 bases, with 19 bases remaining between them. CDR1 is MNHEY, CDR2 SVGAGI, per germline. The CDR3 extends over 15 amino acids. DNA of the CDR3: TGTGCCAGCATTCCCTCGGGGGGCCGAGGAGATACGCAGTATTTT. This encodes CASIPSGGRGDTQYF.

This clone was observed once. V is TRBV5-1 and J is TRBJ1-3; D call uncertain. The V gene's germline CDR1 is SGHRS and CDR2 YFSETQ. V was pared by 6 bases and J by 3 bases, with 7 bases between. The CDR3 length is 12 residues. CDR3 region: CASTSGGNTIYF. In DNA form, the CDR3 reads TGCGCCAGCACCTCGGGTGGAAACACCATATATTTT.

The chain joins TRBV29-1 to TRBJ2-7, with D perhaps TRBD1 (5 bases). Trimming pared 6 bases from V and 3 bases from J, leaving 12 bases between. There are 12 residues in the CDR3. Germline lookup yields CDR1 SQVTM and CDR2 ANQGSEA. CDR3 sequence: CSVNTGFYEQYF. The DNA for the CDR3 is TGCAGCGTAAACACAGGATTCTACGAGCAGTACTTC.

The chain couples TRBV6-5 to TRBJ2-3; D call uncertain. CDR3 length: 16 residues. Germline CDR1 MNHEY, CDR2 SVGAGI. V shed 0 bases and J shed 2 bases, with 12 bases lying between them. DNA for the CDR3: TGTGCCAGCAGTTACTCCGGTTTTACCTACACAGATACGCAGTATTTT. Protein product: CASSYSGFTYTDTQYF.

This clone was counted once. The chain combines TRBV18 with TRBJ1-1; 9 nucleotides line up with TRBD1. The CDR3 covers 13 residues. Germline lookup yields CDR1 KGHSH and CDR2 LQKENI. V was clipped by 5 bases and J by 5 bases; unmatched bases: 3. CDR3 sequence reads: CASSWDRETEAFF. CDR3 in DNA: TGTGCCAGCTCATGGGACAGGGAGACTGAAGCTTTCTTT.

This chain uses TRBV19 with TRBJ2-2; 7 nucleotides align to TRBD1. Germline CDR1 reads LNHDA; CDR2 reads SQIVND (reference sequence). Losses at the gene ends were 3 bases for V and 0 bases for J; bases not matched to a gene: 1. The CDR3 is 15 residues long. The CDR3 sequence: CASSIQGANTGELFF. The CDR3 bases are TGTGCCAGTAGTATTCAGGGGGCGAACACCGGGGAGCTGTTTTTT.

The V gene is TRBV29-1, the J gene TRBJ1-1; no reliable D call. This CDR3 has 12 amino acids. The V end was cut by 4 bases, the J end by 1 base, with 7 bases between. The germline V gene encodes CDR1 SQVTM and CDR2 ANQGSEA. The CDR3 region is CSVAEGNTEAFF. DNA for the CDR3: TGCAGCGTTGCGGAGGGGAACACTGAAGCTTTCTTT.

The chain uses TRBV7-6 and TRBJ2-1; D might be TRBD1 (5 bases). This CDR3 contains 16 residues. Germline V gene data show CDR1 as SGHVS and CDR2 as FNYEAQ. Trimming took off 5 bases at V and 0 bases at J, with 14 bases between the two ends. CDR3 DNA sequence: TGTGCCAGCAGCCAGGGATGGGTAGCCTCCTACAATGAGCAGTTCTTC. Amino acids: CASSQGWVASYNEQFF.

The V call is TRBV15, the J call TRBJ2-3, with TRBD2 matching 8 bases. In germline, CDR1 is LNHNV, CDR2 YYDKDF (reference sequence). The CDR3 sequence is 17 residues long. V lost 1 base to trimming and J lost 1 base; unmatched junction nucleotides: 7. CDR3 sequence: CATSRALRAGGTDTQYF. CDR3 nucleotide sequence: TGTGCCACCAGCAGAGCTCTGAGAGCGGGGGGCACAGATACGCAGTATTTT.

The gene calls are TRBV7-2 and TRBJ2-1, with a weak D call TRBD2 (6 bases). The CDR3 runs 14 residues. Germline-derived CDR1 and CDR2 are SGHTA and FQGNSA. V lost 8 bases to trimming and J lost 3 bases, with 14 bases between them. The CDR3 sequence is CASGASGYYNEQFF. The CDR3 region has the DNA TGTGCCAGCGGGGCCAGCGGGTACTACAATGAGCAGTTCTTC.

Only one count was recorded for this clone. This chain links TRBV15 with TRBJ2-7; TRBD1 matches at 8 bases. There are 16 residues in the CDR3. Germline CDR1 reads LNHNV; CDR2 reads YYDKDF (reference sequence). V was clipped by 1 base and J by 2 bases; unmatched bases: 7. For the CDR3, the DNA is TGTGCCACCAGCAGAGCTTCCGGGACAGGTCCCTACGAGCAGTACTTC. Protein sequence: CATSRASGTGPYEQYF.